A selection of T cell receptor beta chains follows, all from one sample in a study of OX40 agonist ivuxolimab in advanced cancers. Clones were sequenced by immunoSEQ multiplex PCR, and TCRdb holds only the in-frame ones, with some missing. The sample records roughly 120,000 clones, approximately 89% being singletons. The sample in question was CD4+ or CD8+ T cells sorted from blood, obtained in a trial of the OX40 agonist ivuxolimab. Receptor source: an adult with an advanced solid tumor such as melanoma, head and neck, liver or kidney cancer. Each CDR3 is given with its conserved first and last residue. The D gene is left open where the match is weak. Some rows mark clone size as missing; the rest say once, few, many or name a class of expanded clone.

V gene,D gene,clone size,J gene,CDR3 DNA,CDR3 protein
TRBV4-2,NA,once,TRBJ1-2,TGTGCCAGCAGCCAAGATCAACAGTTAGTTAACTATGGCTACACCTTC,CASSQDQQLVNYGYTF
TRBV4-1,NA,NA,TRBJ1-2,TGCGCCAGCAGCCAGGGGGGGATCGAAGGACGCCTGAAAGGAGGCTACACCTTC,CASSQGGIEGRLKGGYTF
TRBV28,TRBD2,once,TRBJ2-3,TGTGCCAGCAGTTTACGCCTAGCGGGGGAGGTAGATACGCAGTATTTT,CASSLRLAGEVDTQYF
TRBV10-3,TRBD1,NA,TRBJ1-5,TGTGCCATCAGTGAGGGACAGGAGATCAATCAGCCCCAGCATTTT,CAISEGQEINQPQHF
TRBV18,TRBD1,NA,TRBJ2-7,TGTGCCAGCTCCGGGACAGGGCAGTACGAGCAGTACTTC,CASSGTGQYEQYF
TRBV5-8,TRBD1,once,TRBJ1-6,TGTGCCAGCAGCGAGGACAGGGGGCGAGGATCACCCCTCCACTTT,CASSEDRGRGSPLHF
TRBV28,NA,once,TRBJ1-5,TGTGCCGCGGCGCCACATAGCAATCAGCCCCAGCATTTT,CAAAPHSNQPQHF
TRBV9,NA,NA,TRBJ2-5,TGTGCCAGCAGCGTACGCAGGAGTGGGGAGACCCAGTACTTC,CASSVRRSGETQYF
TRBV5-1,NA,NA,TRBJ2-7,TGCGCCAGCAGCTTCCTGGACCTAAAAGACGAGCAGTACTTC,CASSFLDLKDEQYF
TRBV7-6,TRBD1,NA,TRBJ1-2,TGTGCCAGCAGCTTAGGGGACAGGGATGGCTACACCTTC,CASSLGDRDGYTF
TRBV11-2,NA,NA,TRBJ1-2,TGTGCCAGCAGCTTAACGTCCCCCGATGGCTACACCTTC,CASSLTSPDGYTF
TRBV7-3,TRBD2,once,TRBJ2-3,TGTGCCAGCAGCTCGTCTAGCGGCCCGGGAGATACGCAGTATTTT,CASSSSSGPGDTQYF
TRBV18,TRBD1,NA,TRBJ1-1,TGTGCCAGCTCACCCCAGGACAGGTCCACTGAAGCTTTCTTT,CASSPQDRSTEAFF
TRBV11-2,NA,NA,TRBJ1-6,TGTGCCAGCCGACCCCGAGGGTTGGGGTCACCCCTCCACTTT,CASRPRGLGSPLHF
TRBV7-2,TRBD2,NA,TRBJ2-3,TGTGCCAGCAGCCATACGGGGGGGCATGCAGATACGCAGTATTTT,CASSHTGGHADTQYF
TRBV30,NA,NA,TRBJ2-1,TGTGCCTGGAGTGTACAGGGCAATGAGCAGTTCTTC,CAWSVQGNEQFF
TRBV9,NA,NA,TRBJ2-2,TGTGCCAGCAGTCTAGGGAATGTCGCGAACACCGGGGAGCTGTTTTTT,CASSLGNVANTGELFF
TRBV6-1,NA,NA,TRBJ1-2,TGTGCCAGCAGTGAATGGGGCCTCAGTGGCTACACCTTC,CASSEWGLSGYTF
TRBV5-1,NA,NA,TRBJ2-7,TGCGCCAGCAGCTCCCCAGGGAACTCCTACGAGCAGTACTTC,CASSSPGNSYEQYF
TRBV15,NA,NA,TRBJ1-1,TGTGCCACCAGCACAGGGATGAACACTGAAGCTTTCTTT,CATSTGMNTEAFF
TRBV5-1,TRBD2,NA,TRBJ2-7,TGCGCCAGCAGCTTGACCGGGACTAGGAATTCCTACGAGCAGTACTTC,CASSLTGTRNSYEQYF
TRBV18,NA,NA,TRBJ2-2,TGTGCCAGCTCACCGAGTTCCCGAGGGAACGGGGAGCTGTTTTTT,CASSPSSRGNGELFF
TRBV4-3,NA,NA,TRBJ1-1,TGCGCCAGCAGCCAAAAAGTGAACACTGAAGCTTTCTTT,CASSQKVNTEAFF
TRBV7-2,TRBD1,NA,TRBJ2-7,TGTGCCAGCAGCAACCGCGGGACAGGGGAGCCCTACGAGCAGTACTTC,CASSNRGTGEPYEQYF
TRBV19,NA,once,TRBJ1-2,TGTGCCAGTAATGATCAGGTCGGAGCTAACTATGGCTACACCTTC,CASNDQVGANYGYTF
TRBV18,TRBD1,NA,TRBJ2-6,TGTGCCAGCTCACCCGTAGGACAGGGTGGCTCTGGGGCCAACGTCCTGACTTTC,CASSPVGQGGSGANVLTF